The rows below give T cell receptor beta chains drawn from one sample of a study of cytomegalovirus exposure and HLA in healthy donors. Produced via immunoSEQ multiplex PCR; TCRdb's table is partial and in-frame only. Its table lists around 140,000 clones. The material sequenced was PBMCs. The receptors come from a woman younger than 35 in good health and CMV-seronegative. Both conserved end residues are trimmed from each CDR3. Each record gives: D gene, V gene, CDR3 protein. A D gene is named only where the DNA matches it firmly.

>-|TRBV25-1
ASSEGDKGPNEQY
>-|TRBV5-6
ASSFGIPGYEQY
>TRBD1|TRBV18
ASSPAPPGQGDPYEQY
>-|TRBV27
ASSLGGHSQF
>-|TRBV5-6
ASSFAAGNTIY
>-|TRBV1
TSSREGQRGNYNEQF
>-|TRBV9
ASSDSVNTEAF
>-|TRBV7-6
ASSSPPGYEQY
>-|TRBV30
AWAVSYNSPLH
>TRBD2|TRBV14
ASSQFVAGVGGEQF
>-|TRBV30
AWSVRRQVEKLF
>TRBD1|TRBV5-6
ASSYGTGGDIQY
>TRBD1|TRBV2
ASSDLTRQGNEQF
>-|TRBV5-1
ASSLGQVSSTDTQY
>TRBD2|TRBV6-4
ASSVAGGGNEQF
>-|TRBV5-1
ASSLESQGLPWNTEAF
>TRBD1|TRBV7-8
ASSSILTGGSGNTIY
>-|TRBV6-6
ASSYGHRDAGYT
>-|TRBV6-1
ATLGSYRQETQY
>-|TRBV11-2
ASSFSREPTDTQY
>TRBD2|TRBV5-1
ASSLSTSGSGKTQY
>-|TRBV14
ASSRGGNTIY
>-|TRBV6-1
ASSPLNYEQY
>TRBD1|TRBV7-7
ASSPYSGTGGTGELF
>-|TRBV21-1
ASSKKKAGREGGGPDTQY